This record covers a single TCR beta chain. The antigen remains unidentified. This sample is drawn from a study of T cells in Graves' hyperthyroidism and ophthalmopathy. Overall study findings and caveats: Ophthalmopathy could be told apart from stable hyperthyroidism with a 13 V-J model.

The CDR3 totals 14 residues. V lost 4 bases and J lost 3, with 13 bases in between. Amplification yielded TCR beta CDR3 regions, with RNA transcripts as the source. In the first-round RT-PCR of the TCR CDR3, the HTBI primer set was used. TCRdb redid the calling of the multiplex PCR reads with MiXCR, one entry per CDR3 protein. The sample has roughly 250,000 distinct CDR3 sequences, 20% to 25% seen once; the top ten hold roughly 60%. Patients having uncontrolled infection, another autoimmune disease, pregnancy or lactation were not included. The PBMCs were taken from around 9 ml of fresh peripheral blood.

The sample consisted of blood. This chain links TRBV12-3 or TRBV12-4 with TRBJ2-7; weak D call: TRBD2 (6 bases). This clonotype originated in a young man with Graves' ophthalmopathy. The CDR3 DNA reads TGTGCCAGCAGTTCCCTAGGGCGGGACTACGAGCAGTACTTC. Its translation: CASSSLGRDYEQYF.